This T cell receptor (beta chain) came from a study of Ad26.COV2.S vaccination and SARS-CoV-2 variants. The treatment is: roughly 20 received Ad26.COV2.S at low or high dose, single or two shots; roughly 5 received placebo; per-sample allocation not given. Day 63 after the first injection of vaccine or placebo was the sampling time. The germline gives CDR1 GTSNPN, CDR2 SVGIG (reference sequence). V was clipped by 4 bases and J by 10 bases, with 19 bases between them. The length of the CDR3 is 13 residues. Clones were read by immunoSEQ multiplex PCR, and TCRdb kept only the in-frame ones, dropping some. In the table there are a few hundred thousand clones, 92% of which are singletons.

The clonotype was recovered from a person aged 18-65 years who received the Ad26.COV2.S COVID-19 vaccine or a placebo. This rearrangement joins TRBV30 to TRBJ1-2, with D uncertain. The input for sequencing was peripheral blood, taken in a trial of Ad26.COV2.S vaccine versus placebo. In DNA, the CDR3 is TGTGCCTGGAAAGAGGCGGGAGGGAGAGCCTACACCTTC. Protein sequence: CAWKEAGGRAYTF.